This TCR beta chain was sequenced for a study of T cells expressing NK-cell markers. This CDR3 comprises 15 residues. Germline CDR1 is DFQATT and CDR2 is SNEGSKA (reference sequence). Making the TCR beta cDNA relied on 5'RACE template switching with UMIs. TCRdb re-called the 5' RACE reads and catalogs CDR3 proteins one per entry, DNA excluded. The sample has 400,000 to 450,000 distinct CDR3 sequences. Whole-study results and caveats: For a few donors, these clonotypes were likewise the leading ones in the CD3+CD56-NKG2C+ fraction.

Details on this clonotype: Its antigen remains unknown.

The sequence derives from a woman aged 18 to 69 in good health. This chain connects TRBV20-1 to TRBJ2-7; TCRdb proposes TRBD1, but this gene call is untestable without DNA. The sequencing input was blood T cells: a sorted CD56 or NKG2C T cell subset, CD4+ or CD8+ T cells, or bulk PBMC T cells (not recorded which). The CDR3 is CSALTGALSSYEQYF.